This T cell receptor beta chain was captured in a study of blood T cell repertoires in COVID-19. Study summary: From T cells, B-cell-depleted T cells, or PBMCs came the material, which was cDNA or gDNA.

Authors' methods: Amplification of reference gene primers was used by the study to estimate nucleated cell counts. TCRdb's copy holds only in-frame clones and misses some; the assay was immunoSEQ multiplex PCR. From that table come the V and J calls and clone size; the DNA was used to work out D and trimming. The sample records roughly 410,000 clones, about 91% being singletons. Germline lookup yields CDR1 MDHEN and CDR2 SYDVKM. This CDR3 has 16 residues. Trimming at V came to 1 base and at J to 2 bases, leaving 6 bases not matched to a gene. Followed longitudinally, the Seattle patients had been enrolled during active infection.

The sequence was obtained from a woman in her thirties or forties with COVID-19, enrolled during active disease. The chain combines TRBV28 with TRBJ1-1; 8 nucleotides agree with TRBD1. Sequenced: peripheral blood. The CDR3 DNA reads TGTGCCAGCAGTTTATTAGGACAGGGTTTTAACACTGAAGCTTTCTTT. Translation gives CASSLLGQGFNTEAFF.